A single sample is the source of the 17 T cell receptor beta chains below, sequenced in a study of identifying expanded T cells in peripheral blood. TCRdb's table, derived via immunoSEQ multiplex PCR, lists solely in-frame clones and lacks some. The sample shows 70,000 to 95,000 clones, 88% of them seen only once. The sample comprised blood. The receptors were gathered from a person aged 18 to 75 in good health.

The chain employs TRBV2 and TRBJ2-7; 8 bases are shared with TRBD2. From germline, CDR1 is SNHLY and CDR2 FYNNEI. The CDR3 spans 16 residues. Trimming removed 5 bases from V and 0 bases from J; junction bases left unmatched: 9. CDR3: CASSLTGTRLSYEQYF. In DNA, the CDR3 is TGTGCCAGCAGTCTAACCGGGACTAGGCTCTCCTACGAGCAGTACTTC.

This chain uses TRBV28 with TRBJ1-6; 7 positions match TRBD1. The germline CDR1 and CDR2 sequences are MDHEN and SYDVKM. With V trimmed by 6 bases and J by 2 bases, 1 base remained unmatched. The CDR3 runs to 14 residues. The CDR3 sequence: CASRGTAYNSPLHF. The CDR3 nucleotides read TGTGCCAGCAGAGGGACAGCCTATAATTCACCCCTCCACTTT. Combining the CDR3 with reference TRBV28 and TRBJ1-6 gives the whole variable domain DVKVTQSSRYLVKRTGEKVFLECVQDMDHENMFWYRQDPGLGLRLIYFSYDVKMKEKGDIPEGYSVSREKKERFSLILESASTNQTSMYLCASRGTAYNSPLHFGNGTRLTVT.

The chain carries TRBV14 and TRBJ2-3; no clear D gene. Looked up from germline, CDR1 is SGHDN and CDR2 is FVKESK. CDR3 length: 14 amino acids. The germline V and J ends were trimmed by 1 base and 2 bases, with 7 bases remaining between them. The CDR3 region is CASSQGAFTDTQYF. The CDR3 DNA is TGTGCCAGCAGCCAAGGGGCTTTCACAGATACGCAGTATTTT.

The chain has TRBV7-9 and TRBJ2-2, with 7 bases identical to TRBD1. CDR3 length: 15 amino acids. Germline-derived CDR1 and CDR2 are SEHNR and FQNEAQ (reference sequence). With 7 bases clipped from V and 0 bases from J, the junction kept 5 bases outside the gene matches. The CDR3 here is CASTRQGPNTGELFF. DNA of the CDR3: TGTGCCAGCACCCGACAGGGACCGAACACCGGGGAGCTGTTTTTT.

This sequence joins TRBV15 and TRBJ1-5; D uncertain. The CDR3 sequence is 17 residues long. V was shortened by 4 bases and J by 3 bases, with 19 bases between the two germline ends. From germline, CDR1 is LNHNV and CDR2 YYDKDF (reference sequence). The CDR3 sequence: CATSIENWRLNNQPQHF. In DNA, the CDR3 is TGTGCCACCAGCATAGAAAATTGGCGGTTAAACAATCAGCCCCAGCATTTT.

The J gene is TRBJ2-1, the V gene TRBV6-6; weak D call: TRBD2 (6 bases). The V gene lost 5 bases and the J gene lost 3 bases, with 14 bases spanning the gap. Germline V CDR1 and CDR2: MNHNY, SVGAGI (reference sequence). CDR3 size: 15 residues. Here the CDR3 reads CASSLRGEGYNEQFF. CDR3 bases: TGTGCCAGCAGTCTGCGGGGTGAGGGCTACAATGAGCAGTTCTTC.

This chain joins TRBV9 and TRBJ2-2; TRBD1 matches at 12 bases. CDR1 and CDR2 (germline): SGDLS, YYNGEE. CDR3 size: 19 residues. The J segment lost 2 bases and the V segment lost 4 bases, leaving 12 bases of the junction unmatched. The CDR3 DNA is TGTGCCAGCAGCAGTAGATCTGGGACAGGGGGCCGAAACACCGGGGAGCTGTTTTTT. It codes for CASSSRSGTGGRNTGELFF. Full variable domain (rest looked up from reference TRBV9 and TRBJ2-2): DSGVTQTPKHLITATGQRVTLRCSPRSGDLSVYWYQQSLDQGLQFLIQYYNGEERAKGNILERFSAQQFPDLHSELNLSSLELGDSALYFCASSSRSGTGGRNTGELFFGEGSRLTVL.

The V and J genes are TRBV6-1 and TRBJ2-2, with 14 bases identical to TRBD2. Germline assignment: CDR1 MNHNS and CDR2 SASEGT. The V and J ends lost 7 bases and 6 bases, in that order; junction bases with no gene match: 4. The CDR3 runs to 15 residues. The CDR3 loop is CASTGTSGSAGELFF. The CDR3 coding sequence is TGTGCCAGCACCGGGACTAGCGGGAGTGCCGGGGAGCTGTTTTTT.

The gene calls are TRBV2 and TRBJ1-1; the D gene is possibly TRBD1 (6 bases). The CDR3 totals 13 residues. Germline V gene data show CDR1 as SNHLY and CDR2 as FYNNEI. Trimming removed 10 bases from V and 6 bases from J, with 18 bases in between. CDR3 in amino acids: CATRTVGGPEAFF. CDR3 nucleotides: TGTGCCACACGGACAGTTGGGGGTCCTGAAGCTTTCTTT.

The rearrangement links TRBV4-1 to TRBJ1-1, with TRBD1 matching 8 bases. The germline V gene has CDR1 MGHRA and CDR2 YSYEKL. The CDR3 loop spans 17 amino acids. V lost 3 bases, J lost 4 bases, and 13 bases stayed unmatched. The CDR3 DNA reads as TGCGCCAGCAGCCAGGGGACAGGCGGCGCGAGTAGCACTGAAGCTTTCTTT. Encoded protein: CASSQGTGGASSTEAFF.

V gene TRBV27 combines with J gene TRBJ1-5; the D is unclear. The CDR3 is made up of 17 amino acids. Germline V lookup: CDR1 MNHEY, CDR2 SMNVEV (reference sequence). The ends were cut back, 0 bases at V and 0 bases at J, with 12 bases in the middle. CDR3 nucleotide sequence: TGTGCCAGCAGTTTATCGTGGTGGGGTATTAGCAATCAGCCCCAGCATTTT. Amino acids: CASSLSWWGISNQPQHF.

DNA of the CDR3: TGCGCCAGCAGCCCCGGGGGACAGTCCTACGAGCAGTACTTC. It encodes CASSPGGQSYEQYF. This chain uses TRBV5-1 with TRBJ2-7, with D possibly TRBD1 on 7 matching bases. V shed 4 bases and J shed 1 base, with 12 bases lying between them. The CDR3 sequence is 14 residues long. Germline assignment: CDR1 SGHRS and CDR2 YFSETQ. Together with reference TRBV5-1 and TRBJ2-7, the CDR3 gives the full variable domain: KAGVTQTPRYLIKTRGQQVTLSCSPISGHRSVSWYQQTPGQGLQFLFEYFSETQRNKGNFPGRFSGRQFSNSRSEMNVSTLELGDSALYLCASSPGGQSYEQYFGPGTRLTVT.

The rearrangement links TRBV7-9 to TRBJ2-3; a possible D gene is TRBD1 (6 bases). The length of the CDR3 is 16 residues. The germline V gene encodes CDR1 SEHNR and CDR2 FQNEAQ (reference sequence). The V gene lost 5 bases and the J gene lost 1 base, with 16 bases spanning the gap. CDR3 loop: CASSQNPGQGTDTQYF. CDR3 DNA: TGTGCCAGCAGCCAAAATCCGGGACAAGGCACAGATACGCAGTATTTT.

This sequence joins TRBV6-1 and TRBJ1-1; no firm D call. There are 15 residues in the CDR3. The V end was cut by 3 bases, the J end by 6 bases, with 17 bases between. Germline-derived CDR1 and CDR2 are MNHNS and SASEGT. This CDR3 reads CASSDSHGRTAEAFF. In nucleotides, the CDR3 is TGTGCCAGCAGTGATTCTCACGGACGGACTGCTGAAGCTTTCTTT.

A single count supports this clone. This rearrangement joins TRBV7-9 to TRBJ2-3; 14 bases align to TRBD2. The CDR3 is 16 amino acids. The J segment lost 3 bases and the V segment lost 3 bases, leaving 2 bases of the junction unmatched. The germline gives CDR1 SEHNR, CDR2 FQNEAQ (reference sequence). CDR3 loop: CASSFGTSGRTDTQYF. Written as DNA, the CDR3 is TGTGCCAGCAGCTTCGGGACTAGCGGGAGAACAGATACGCAGTATTTT.

This clone was seen a single time. The rearrangement links TRBV27 to TRBJ1-2; TRBD1 aligns across 7 bases. This CDR3 has 15 residues. V trimming: 4 bases; J trimming: 7 bases; junction bases outside the gene matches: 12. In germline, CDR1 is MNHEY, CDR2 SMNVEV (reference sequence). CDR3 protein: CASSWKRGRLSGYTF. CDR3 DNA sequence: TGTGCCAGCAGTTGGAAGAGGGGGCGTCTTTCTGGCTACACCTTC.

This sequence joins TRBV7-2 and TRBJ2-7; D is unresolved. V was cut by 4 bases and J by 3 bases, with 7 bases left in between. The CDR3 sequence is 12 residues long. CDR1 SGHTA and CDR2 FQGNSA come from the germline V gene. The CDR3, as DNA: TGTGCCAGCAGCTCTGAGGACTACGAGCAGTACTTC. It specifies CASSSEDYEQYF. The full variable domain, rest sourced from reference TRBV7-2 and TRBJ2-7, is GAGVSQSPSNKVTEKGKDVELRCDPISGHTALYWYRQSLGQGLEFLIYFQGNSAPDKSGLPSDRFSAERTGGSVSTLTIQRTQQEDSAVYLCASSSEDYEQYFGPGTRLTVT.